This TCR beta chain was observed in a study of T-cell reconstitution after alpha-beta-depleted transplantation in children (TCRdb year 2016). About the full investigation: The study quantitatively tracked T-cell immune reconstitution after TCRalphabeta/CD19-depleted allogeneic hematopoietic cell transplantation in children using TCR repertoire profiling.

The treatment or condition label, as the study defines it: allogeneic hematopoietic cell transplantation with graft depleted of TCRalphabeta T cells and CD19 B cells. The transplant recipients were children given TCRalphabeta/CD19-depleted allogeneic hematopoietic cell grafts. The library was produced with PCR. The sequencer was an Illumina HiSeq 2500. TCR library preparation used molecular barcoding, with unique molecular identifiers applied to normalize quantification of the TCRbeta repertoire. TCRdb's own reprocessing of the public reads used fastp at Q25 and MiXCR and kept productive beta chains. CDR3 protein sequences are deduplicated, and each keeps its most common genes and DNA. The sample includes about 580,000 distinct CDR3 sequences, with 23% observed a single time. Roughly 15% of the sample comes from the top ten. The study at large found these results: Over the following months the frequencies of hyperexpanded clones went down, and after one year T-cell counts and TCRbeta diversity were mostly credited to newly produced T cells. About two months after transplant, the apparently early recovery of alphabetaT-cell counts reportedly depended on just several hundred clones that had expanded rapidly and came from non-depleted graft cells. In some patients, the high TCRbeta diversity seen at day 60 was put down to recipient T cells and intrathymic progenitors that had survived conditioning.

This clonotype occurred many times. Its specific antigen is unknown. One base away there is no much larger clone; base qualities are not given. After removal of 3 bases from V and 4 bases from J, the junction retains 7 bases not matched to a gene. Including the terminal cysteine and phenylalanine, the CDR3 comprises 15 residues. This entry keeps only the CDR3 DNA: 45 bases, framed from base 1. The source was PBMCs, mostly from graft donor cells, collected 360 days after TCRalphabeta/CD19-depleted stem cell transplant. This receptor was taken from a boy younger than two who had a stem cell transplant for acute myeloid leukemia, so the T cells may come from the graft donor. The V gene is TRBV12-3 or TRBV12-4 and the J gene is TRBJ2-3; TRBD2 lines up with 7 middle nucleotides. The sequenced DNA is TGTGCCAGCAGTTTGGAGGGCGGGGGAGCAGATACGCAGTATTTT. Its protein reads: CASSLEGGGADTQYF.